This T cell receptor beta chain is from a study of T cell repertoires in cytomegalovirus infection. Study overall: Both CMV infection and a matching HLA type were indicated by public TCR beta signatures.

This clonotype has at least ten counts. Its antigen is still unknown. Study results and caveats: HLA-C-restricted CMV-specific TCR beta clonotypes prevailed in the ex vivo response.

The CDR3 covers 14 residues. The V gene lost 5 bases and the J gene lost 5 bases, with 16 bases spanning the gap. Germline V gene data show CDR1 as MNHEY and CDR2 as SMNVEV (reference sequence). Each CDR3 protein gets one entry after TCRdb re-called the reads with MiXCR. The table includes around 530,000 distinct CDR3 sequences, about 15% detected once. The sample taken for sequencing was CD8+ T cells from PBMCs. This chain uses TRBV27 with TRBJ2-7; no clear D gene. The sequence was obtained from a human donor in good health (CMV status not recorded). Some clones in this sample may be carry-over from other donors' samples. CDR3 nucleotide sequence: TGTGCCAGCAGTCCCATTCAACGGTCGCACGAGCAGTACTTC. This codes for CASSPIQRSHEQYF.